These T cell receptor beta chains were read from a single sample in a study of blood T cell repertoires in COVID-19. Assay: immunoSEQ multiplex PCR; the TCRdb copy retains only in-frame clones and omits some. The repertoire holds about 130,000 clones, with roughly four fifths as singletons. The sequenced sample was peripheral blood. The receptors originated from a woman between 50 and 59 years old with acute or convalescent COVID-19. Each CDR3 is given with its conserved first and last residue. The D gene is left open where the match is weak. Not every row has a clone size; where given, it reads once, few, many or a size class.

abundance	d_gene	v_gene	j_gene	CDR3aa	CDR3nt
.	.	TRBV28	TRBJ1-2	CASSRGGDLYGYTF	TGTGCCAGCAGTAGGGGGGGCGATCTCTATGGCTACACCTTC
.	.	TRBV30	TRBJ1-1	CAWSASIWGAEAFF	TGTGCCTGGAGTGCCTCGATCTGGGGGGCTGAAGCTTTCTTT
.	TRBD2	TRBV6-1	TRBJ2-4	CASSDSPTSGGYSAKNIQYF	TGTGCCAGCAGTGATTCCCCCACTAGCGGGGGATATTCAGCCAAAAACATTCAGTACTTC
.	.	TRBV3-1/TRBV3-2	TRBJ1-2	CASSQAAGEYGYTF	TGTGCCAGCAGCCAAGCTGCGGGGGAATATGGCTACACCTTC
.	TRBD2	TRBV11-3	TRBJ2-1	CASGRGREGEQFF	TGTGCCAGCGGTCGGGGGCGGGAGGGTGAGCAGTTCTTC
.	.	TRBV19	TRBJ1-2	CASSLPSGRYGYTF	TGTGCCAGTAGTCTGCCATCAGGCCGGTATGGCTACACCTTC
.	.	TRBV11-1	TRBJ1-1	CASRFGQNTEAFF	TGTGCCAGCAGATTCGGACAGAACACTGAAGCTTTCTTT
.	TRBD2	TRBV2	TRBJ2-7	CASESGGSYEQYF	TGTGCCAGCGAGTCGGGAGGTTCCTACGAGCAGTACTTC
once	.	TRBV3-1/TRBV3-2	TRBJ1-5	CASSQGSGGRNQPQHF	TGTGCCAGCAGCCAAGGGTCGGGAGGCCGCAATCAGCCCCAGCATTTT
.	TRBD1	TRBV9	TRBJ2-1	CASSVETGVGGNEQFF	TGTGCCAGCAGCGTAGAGACAGGGGTGGGCGGCAATGAGCAGTTCTTC
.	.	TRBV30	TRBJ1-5	CASGRAHQPQHF	TGTGCCAGCGGAAGGGCTCATCAGCCCCAGCATTTT
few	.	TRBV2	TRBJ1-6	CASSNRVDSPLHF	TGTGCCAGCAGTAACAGGGTAGATTCACCCCTCCACTTT
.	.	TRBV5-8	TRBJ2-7	CASSSLGIGTSSYEQYF	TGTGCCAGCAGCTCGCTCGGGATCGGTACCAGCTCCTACGAGCAGTACTTC
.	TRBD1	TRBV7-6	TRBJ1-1	CASSLGTGTEAFF	TGTGCCAGCAGCTTAGGGACAGGGACTGAAGCTTTCTTT
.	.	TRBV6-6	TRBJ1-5	CASSYGYAGQPQHF	TGTGCCAGCAGTTACGGATACGCGGGTCAGCCCCAGCATTTT
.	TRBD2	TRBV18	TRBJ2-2	CASSPPVAGGNTGELFF	TGTGCCAGCTCACCACCGGTCGCGGGGGGAAACACCGGGGAGCTGTTTTTT
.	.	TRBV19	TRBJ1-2	CASSARSGDYGYTF	TGTGCCAGTAGTGCACGTTCTGGAGACTATGGCTACACCTTC
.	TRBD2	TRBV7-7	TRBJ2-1	CASSPGPLREKFF	TGTGCTAGCAGCCCTGGCCCCCTGCGGGAGAAGTTCTTC
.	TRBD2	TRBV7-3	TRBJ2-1	CASSLSGTSGREQFF	TGTGCCAGCAGCTTAAGTGGGACTAGCGGCCGGGAGCAGTTCTTC
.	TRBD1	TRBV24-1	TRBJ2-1	CATSAGTGGYNEQFF	TGTGCCACCAGCGCCGGGACAGGGGGATACAATGAGCAGTTCTTC
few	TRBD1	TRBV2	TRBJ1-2	CASSLSDREVGYTF	TGTGCCAGCAGTCTCTCCGACAGGGAGGTTGGCTACACCTTC
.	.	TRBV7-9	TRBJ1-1	CASSLAPFAPGTEAFF	TGTGCCAGCAGCTTAGCGCCTTTCGCACCGGGCACTGAAGCTTTCTTT
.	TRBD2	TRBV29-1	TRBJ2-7	CSAVAGVRREQYF	TGCAGCGCGGTAGCGGGAGTAAGGAGGGAGCAGTACTTC
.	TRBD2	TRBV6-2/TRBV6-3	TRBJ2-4	CASSAHTSGVAKNIQYF	TGTGCCAGCAGTGCCCATACTAGCGGAGTAGCCAAAAACATTCAGTACTTC
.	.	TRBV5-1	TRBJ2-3	CASSFSPTDTQYF	TGCGCCAGCAGCTTTAGTCCCACAGATACGCAGTATTTT
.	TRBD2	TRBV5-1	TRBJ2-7	CASCFLPSGAGEQYF	TGCGCCAGCTGCTTCTTGCCCAGCGGGGCCGGGGAGCAGTACTTC
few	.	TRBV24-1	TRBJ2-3	CATSGFTDTQYF	TGTGCCACCAGTGGTTTCACTGATACGCAGTATTTT
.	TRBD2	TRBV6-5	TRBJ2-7	CASMVLAGAEQYF	TGTGCCAGCATGGTACTAGCGGGCGCCGAGCAGTACTTC
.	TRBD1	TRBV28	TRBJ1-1	CASSLPDRGGAFF	TGTGCCAGCAGTTTACCCGACAGGGGGGGAGCTTTCTTT
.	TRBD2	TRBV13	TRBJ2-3	CASSLEGLPSDTQYF	TGTGCCAGCAGCTTAGAGGGACTACCCTCAGATACGCAGTATTTT
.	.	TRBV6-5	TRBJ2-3	CASKKGVGDTQYF	TGTGCCAGCAAGAAGGGGGTTGGAGATACGCAGTATTTT
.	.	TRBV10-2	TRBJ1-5	CASSEGSGNQPQHF	TGCGCCAGCAGTGAAGGGAGCGGCAATCAGCCCCAGCATTTT
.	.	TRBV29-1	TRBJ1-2	CSATTPGTSGYGYTF	TGCAGCGCTACAACACCCGGGACATCCGGCTATGGCTACACCTTC
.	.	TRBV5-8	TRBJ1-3	CASSLGVTGLGDTIYF	TGTGCCAGCAGCTTGGGGGTGACAGGCCTTGGGGACACCATATATTTT